The clone carrying this TCR beta chain came up a few times. The antigen remains unidentified. Germline and junction disagree at one end, which may indicate a read error. The data originate from a study of cytomegalovirus exposure and HLA in healthy donors. Notes on the study in general: V- and J-gene trimming of TCR beta was linked (in a later analysis) to a missense DCLRE1C variant.

Germline assignment: CDR1 SSHAT and CDR2 FNYEAQ (reference sequence). The CDR3 is 15 residues long. 60 Vbeta and 13 Jbeta primers were used in PCR. Clones were read by immunoSEQ multiplex PCR, and TCRdb kept only the in-frame ones, dropping some. The top ten hold around 2.4% of the sample, which has under 200,000 clones, 60% to 80% seen once. This clonotype originated in a man in his fifties or sixties in good health and CMV-seronegative. Sequencing input: PBMCs. The J gene is TRBJ2-3, the V gene TRBV7-7; 11 positions match TRBD2. DNA for the CDR3: TGTGCTAGCAGCTTAACTAGCGGGGGCCACGATACGCAGTATTTT. Translated, it gives CASSLTSGGHDTQYF.